These 8 T cell receptor beta chains came from one sample sequenced in a study of shared clonotypes between healthy human individuals (dated by TCRdb to the early 2020s). Library generation was performed with the immunoSEQ multiplex PCR assay. The source is immuneACCESS, and TCRdb retained only in-frame sequences with V and J called. Part of the clones is not carried over; for the studies checked, unresolved V genes explain less than half of this, and the remainder is unexplained. For this sample the table gives about 2.3 million clones, of which just over 90% were detected only once. The ten largest clones add up to about 0.39% of the sample. The source material was naive CD4+ T cells from PBMCs. What the cell subset or site label conveys for this sample: CD45RA+ positively selected. The receptors come from a man younger than 35 in good health. Some clones in this sample may be carry-over from other donors' samples.

V gene TRBV28 combines with J gene TRBJ2-7, with TRBD1 matching 9 bases. Trimming at V came to 5 bases and at J to 0 bases, leaving 14 bases not matched to a gene. CDR3 length equals 18 residues. Germline V gene data show CDR1 as MDHEN and CDR2 as SYDVKM. The CDR3 region is CASSPTQGTGRNSYEQYF. The DNA of the CDR3 is TGTGCCAGCAGTCCAACTCAGGGGACAGGGAGGAACTCCTACGAGCAGTACTTC.

The V gene is TRBV7-9, the J gene TRBJ1-2; D not certain. Germline CDR1 and CDR2: SEHNR and FQNEAQ (reference sequence). The V end lost 5 bases, the J end lost 1 base, and 8 bases lay between the germline ends. The CDR3 is 13 residues long. CDR3 amino acids: CASSILNNYGYTF. CDR3 nucleotides: TGTGCCAGCAGCATACTAAATAACTATGGCTACACCTTC.

This chain links TRBV11-2 with TRBJ1-2, with D uncertain. The CDR3 has 13 residues. From germline, CDR1 is SGHAT and CDR2 FQNNGV. V lost 4 bases to trimming and J lost 1 base, with 7 bases between them. DNA of the CDR3: TGTGCCAGCAGCTCCGGGCTTAACTATGGCTACACCTTC. It encodes CASSSGLNYGYTF.

A word on this clone: Other DNA sequences of this sample code for an identical CDR3. The CDR3 nucleotides are TGTGCCAGCAGTTTATGGCGCAATGAGCAGTTCTTC. Translated, it gives CASSLWRNEQFF. The chain has TRBV28 and TRBJ2-1, with no clear D. V lost 0 bases, J lost 6 bases, and 3 bases lay in between. Germline CDR1 and CDR2: MDHEN and SYDVKM. The CDR3 totals 12 residues.

Remarks on this clone: Other DNA sequences of this sample code for an identical CDR3. The chain joins TRBV5-1 to TRBJ1-4; 8 positions match TRBD1. Trimming cost V 2 bases and J 5 bases; bases outside gene matches: 2. The germline V gene has CDR1 SGHRS and CDR2 YFSETQ. The CDR3 totals 14 residues. CDR3 DNA: TGCGCCAGCAGCTTCGGACAGGGAAATGAAAAACTGTTTTTT. Protein product: CASSFGQGNEKLFF.

This chain links TRBV5-3 with TRBJ2-7; D not resolved. TRBV5-3 is marked as an open reading frame, function uncertain. V lost 8 bases to trimming and J lost 7 bases, with 25 bases between them. The CDR3 is 15 residues long. The CDR3 reads CARLLPRWSLCEQYF. DNA for the CDR3: TGTGCCAGGCTGCTGCCCCGATGGTCCTTGTGTGAGCAGTACTTC.

The chain couples TRBV7-8 to TRBJ2-7; 11 positions agree with TRBD2. Germline V CDR1 and CDR2: SGHVS, FQNEAQ. After removal of 5 bases from V and 1 base from J, the junction contained 4 bases not matched to a gene. The CDR3 runs 15 residues. Here the CDR3 reads CASSTRLAGSYEQYF. The CDR3 DNA reads TGTGCCAGCAGCACCAGACTAGCGGGGTCCTACGAGCAGTACTTC.

Here the CDR3 DNA reads TGTGCCAGCAGCGTATTTGGGACGACACAAGAGACCCAGTACTTC. Its translation is CASSVFGTTQETQYF. This sequence joins TRBV9 and TRBJ2-5; perhaps D is TRBD1 or TRBD2 (5 bases each). V was cut by 1 base and J by 2 bases, with 12 bases left in between. Germline assignment: CDR1 SGDLS and CDR2 YYNGEE. The CDR3 length is 15 residues.